Below are 22 T cell receptor beta chains sequenced from a single sample in a study of T cells expressing NK-cell markers. One entry per CDR3 protein, without DNA, is what TCRdb gives after re-calling the 5' RACE reads. Its table records tens of thousands of distinct CDR3 sequences. The sample consisted of blood T cells: a sorted CD56 or NKG2C T cell subset, CD4+ or CD8+ T cells, or bulk PBMC T cells (not recorded which). The receptors originated from a woman aged 18-70 years in good health.

The chain's CDR3 is CASSQQGVGNQPQHF. The chain employs TRBV3-1 and TRBJ1-5; TCRdb's D call of TRBD1 is untestable without DNA. CDR3 length: 15 amino acids. CDR1 is LGHDT and CDR2 is YNNKEL in the germline V gene (reference sequence).

V usage is TRBV9 and J usage is TRBJ2-7. CDR3 size: 14 residues. Looked up from germline, CDR1 is SGDLS and CDR2 is YYNGEE. CDR3: CASSVATGSYEQYF.

The rearrangement links TRBV24-1 to TRBJ2-3; the D call of TRBD1 rests on TCRdb alone, since no DNA is present to check it. This CDR3 is 17 amino acids long. Per the germline V gene, CDR1 is KGHDR and CDR2 is SFDVKD. CDR3 amino acids: CATSDFNRGQGADTQYF.

The CDR3 is CSAWAHRGSAKNIQYF. This chain uses TRBV20-1 with TRBJ2-4; TCRdb reports TRBD1, a call that lacks DNA to check it against. The V gene's germline CDR1 is DFQATT and CDR2 SNEGSKA (reference sequence). CDR3 length equals 16 residues.

This chain joins TRBV2 and TRBJ2-1; lacking DNA, the TRBD1 call made by TCRdb goes unchecked. The CDR3 is 14 amino acids. The germline gives CDR1 SNHLY, CDR2 FYNNEI. The CDR3 reads CASSEWTGDNEQFF.

The chain uses TRBV5-1 and TRBJ2-3; no DNA is available, so the TRBD2 call from TCRdb remains unchecked. CDR3 length equals 14 residues. CDR1 is SGHRS and CDR2 is YFSETQ in the germline V gene. The CDR3 reads CASSLERDTDTQYF.

The CDR3 sequence is CASSIEEGAYNEQFF. This chain connects TRBV19 to TRBJ2-1; the TCRdb D gene call, TRBD1, has no DNA to confirm it. Germline assignment: CDR1 LNHDA and CDR2 SQIVND (reference sequence). The CDR3 covers 15 residues.

This chain connects TRBV21-1 to TRBJ1-3; lacking DNA, the TRBD1 call made by TCRdb goes unchecked. TRBV21-1 is described as a pseudogene. The CDR3 spans 17 residues. CDR3 sequence reads: CASAGGTGAFSGNTIYF.

V is TRBV4-1 and J is TRBJ2-7; no DNA is available, so the TRBD1 call from TCRdb remains unchecked. The CDR3 is made up of 16 amino acids. Germline V gene sequence: CDR1 MGHRA, CDR2 YSYEKL. CDR3 in amino acids: CASSQFAGQGNYEQYF.

This chain joins TRBV5-1 and TRBJ2-5; TCRdb's assignment of TRBD1 cannot be checked, as there is no DNA. Germline V gives CDR1 SGHRS, CDR2 YFSETQ. The CDR3 is 15 residues long. Here the CDR3 reads CASSLRDTFQETQYF.

This chain connects TRBV2 to TRBJ2-3; TCRdb outputs TRBD2, but without DNA this stays unchecked. The germline gives CDR1 SNHLY, CDR2 FYNNEI. CDR3 length: 12 amino acids. CDR3 sequence reads: CASSQSVDTQYF.

The chain employs TRBV20-1 and TRBJ2-7; TCRdb selects TRBD1, and the lack of DNA leaves this call unchecked. This CDR3 contains 15 residues. The germline CDR1 and CDR2 sequences are DFQATT and SNEGSKA (reference sequence). This CDR3 reads CSAQYSAEQGHEQYF.

This clonotype is labeled medium-sized (0.01 to 0.1%) based on frequency. The rearrangement links TRBV4-1 to TRBJ1-1; TCRdb reports TRBD1, a call that lacks DNA to check it against. This CDR3 contains 13 residues. Germline V lookup: CDR1 MGHRA, CDR2 YSYEKL. CDR3 sequence reads: CASQRTPNTEAFF.

The chain recombines TRBV20-1 with TRBJ2-7; the D call of TRBD2 rests on TCRdb alone, since no DNA is present to check it. The germline CDR1 and CDR2 sequences are DFQATT and SNEGSKA (reference sequence). The CDR3 has 15 amino acids. CDR3 region: CSATVLAGESYEQYF.

This sequence joins TRBV6-5 and TRBJ2-1. The CDR3 totals 17 residues. Germline CDR1 reads MNHEY; CDR2 reads SVGAGI. The CDR3 sequence is CASSYSMQEALGNEQFF.

The chain is built from TRBV2 and TRBJ2-1; the D call of TRBD1 rests on TCRdb alone, since no DNA is present to check it. From germline, CDR1 is SNHLY and CDR2 FYNNEI. The CDR3 extends over 15 amino acids. CDR3 sequence reads: CASSDGGGLHNEQFF. Full variable domain (rest looked up from reference TRBV2 and TRBJ2-1): EPEVTQTPSHQVTQMGQEVILRCVPISNHLYFYWYRQILGQKVEFLVSFYNNEISEKSEIFDDQFSVERPDGSNFTLKIRSTKLEDSAMYFCASSDGGGLHNEQFFGPGTRLTVL.

The chain joins TRBV5-1 to TRBJ2-1; the TCRdb call, TRBD2, lacks DNA for checking. Germline V CDR1 and CDR2: SGHRS, YFSETQ. The CDR3 contains 15 residues. The CDR3: CASSVGTSGSHEQFF. Full variable domain (missing parts from reference TRBV5-1 and TRBJ2-1): KAGVTQTPRYLIKTRGQQVTLSCSPISGHRSVSWYQQTPGQGLQFLFEYFSETQRNKGNFPGRFSGRQFSNSRSEMNVSTLELGDSALYLCASSVGTSGSHEQFFGPGTRLTVL.

The chain links TRBV10-3 to TRBJ2-1. In germline, CDR1 is ENHRY, CDR2 SYGVKD. CDR3 length equals 13 residues. This CDR3 is CAISGDTYNEQFF.

The chain's CDR3 is CASSPRDNSYEQYF. The rearrangement links TRBV27 to TRBJ2-7; TCRdb returns TRBD1, unconfirmable since there is no DNA. The CDR3 consists of 14 residues. Germline CDR1 MNHEY, CDR2 SMNVEV (reference sequence).

The chain uses TRBV2 and TRBJ2-1. This CDR3 contains 14 residues. Per the germline V gene, CDR1 is SNHLY and CDR2 is FYNNEI. The CDR3: CASSESFTYNEQFF. The full variable domain, with the rest looked up from reference TRBV2 and TRBJ2-1, is EPEVTQTPSHQVTQMGQEVILRCVPISNHLYFYWYRQILGQKVEFLVSFYNNEISEKSEIFDDQFSVERPDGSNFTLKIRSTKLEDSAMYFCASSESFTYNEQFFGPGTRLTVL.

V usage is TRBV4-1 and J usage is TRBJ1-2; TCRdb reports TRBD1, a call that lacks DNA to check it against. The CDR3 consists of 14 residues. Per germline, CDR1 MGHRA and CDR2 YSYEKL. CDR3 loop: CASSHYRESGGYTF.

This chain uses TRBV3-1 with TRBJ2-1; TCRdb proposes TRBD1, but this gene call is untestable without DNA. CDR3 length equals 15 residues. Germline CDR1 reads LGHDT; CDR2 reads YNNKEL (reference sequence). CDR3 in amino acids: CASSHLRVSYNEQFF.